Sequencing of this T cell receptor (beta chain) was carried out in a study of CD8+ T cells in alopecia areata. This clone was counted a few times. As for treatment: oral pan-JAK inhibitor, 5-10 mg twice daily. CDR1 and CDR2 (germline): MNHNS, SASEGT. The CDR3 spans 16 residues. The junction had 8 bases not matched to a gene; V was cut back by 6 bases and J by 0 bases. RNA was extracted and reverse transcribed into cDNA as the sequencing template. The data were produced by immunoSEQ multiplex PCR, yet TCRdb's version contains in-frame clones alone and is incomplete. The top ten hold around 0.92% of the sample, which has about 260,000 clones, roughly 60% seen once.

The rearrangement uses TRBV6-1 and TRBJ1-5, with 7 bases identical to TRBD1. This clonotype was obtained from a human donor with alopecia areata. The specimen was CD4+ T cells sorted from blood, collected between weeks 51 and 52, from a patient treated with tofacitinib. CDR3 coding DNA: TGTGCCAGCAGCGAACGACAGGGTTATAGCAATCAGCCCCAGCATTTT. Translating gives CASSERQGYSNQPQHF.